This passage covers 29 T cell receptor beta chains from one sample sequenced in a study of cytomegalovirus exposure and HLA in healthy donors. PCR primers comprised 60 Vbeta and 13 Jbeta primers. TCRdb keeps only in-frame clones here, not all; method: immunoSEQ multiplex PCR. There are 150,000 to 200,000 clones in the sample; approximately 78% occur only once, and around 0.91% lies in the top ten. Sequenced material: PBMCs. These TCRs come from a girl aged 2 to 10 in good health and CMV-seropositive.

The chain uses TRBV9 and TRBJ2-2, with 8 bases identical to TRBD1. Germline V lookup: CDR1 SGDLS, CDR2 YYNGEE. The CDR3 extends over 13 amino acids. Germline trimming cut 6 bases from V and 7 bases from J; bases unmatched to any gene: 5. DNA for the CDR3: TGTGCCAGCAACCAGGGGGCAGACGGGGAGCTGTTTTTT. This gives the protein CASNQGADGELFF.

The chain couples TRBV6-1 to TRBJ2-1, with D unclear. This CDR3 spans 12 amino acids. The germline V and J ends were trimmed by 7 bases and 2 bases, with 6 bases remaining between them. CDR1 and CDR2 from the germline V gene are MNHNS and SASEGT. CDR3 in DNA: TGTGCCAGCATAGACACCTACAATGAGCAGTTCTTC. This codes for CASIDTYNEQFF.

V is TRBV6-6 and J is TRBJ2-3; D gene uncertain. The germline V and J ends were trimmed by 3 bases and 6 bases, with 10 bases remaining between them. Germline lookup yields CDR1 MNHNY and CDR2 SVGAGI (reference sequence). This CDR3 comprises 13 residues. Written as DNA, the CDR3 is TGTGCCAGCAGTTATGCGCCCCGGGATACGCAGTATTTT. Translated, it gives CASSYAPRDTQYF.

The chain carries TRBV19 and TRBJ2-3; a possible D gene is TRBD1 (6 bases). This CDR3 has 15 amino acids. From germline, CDR1 is LNHDA and CDR2 SQIVND (reference sequence). Between the trimmed V and J ends, which lost 4 bases and 2 bases, there was a span of 13 bases. CDR3 in amino acids: CASSNRATNTDTQYF. The DNA of the CDR3 is TGTGCCAGTAGTAACAGGGCCACGAACACAGATACGCAGTATTTT.

The genes are TRBV28 and TRBJ2-5, with 7 positions matching TRBD2. V lost 6 bases to trimming and J lost 0 bases; unmatched junction nucleotides: 16. CDR3 length: 18 amino acids. Per the germline V gene, CDR1 is MDHEN and CDR2 is SYDVKM. The CDR3 DNA reads TGTGCCAGCAGCTCAGACAGCGGGGACTACCTGTACCAAGAGACCCAGTACTTC. Protein sequence: CASSSDSGDYLYQETQYF.

Note on this clone: Relative to the germline gene, one junction end is altered; a read error may explain this. Other DNA sequences in the sample encode the same CDR3. The rearrangement joins TRBV5-1 to TRBJ1-1; D might be TRBD1 (6 bases). CDR1 is SGHRS and CDR2 is YFSETQ in the germline V gene. CDR3 size: 17 residues. CDR3 bases: TGCGCCAGCAGCTTGGCCGTTTACGGGACAACGAACACTGAGGCTTTCTTT. It translates to CASSLAVYGTTNTEAFF.

The CDR3 coding sequence is TGTGCCAGCAGACACCCCTTAGGGGGCAATCAGCCCCAGCATTTT. Translating it yields CASRHPLGGNQPQHF. This chain links TRBV6-7 with TRBJ1-5; D is perhaps TRBD1 (5 bases). TRBV6-7 is an open reading frame, and its role is uncertain. With 6 bases removed from V and 2 bases from J, the gap between germline ends came to 14 bases. This CDR3 comprises 15 residues.

The chain carries TRBV9 and TRBJ2-3; D remains unclear. The CDR3 has 13 residues. Trimming removed 3 bases from V and 1 base from J, with 6 bases in between. Germline CDR1 and CDR2: SGDLS and YYNGEE. The CDR3 loop reads CASSGSGTDTQYF. The CDR3 bases are TGTGCCAGCAGCGGGAGTGGCACAGATACGCAGTATTTT.

This clone has a single count. The rearrangement links TRBV5-1 to TRBJ2-7; a possible D gene is TRBD2 (5 bases). The CDR3 sequence is 14 residues long. Germline-derived CDR1 and CDR2 are SGHRS and YFSETQ. Trimming left V 7 bases short and J 0 bases short, with 14 bases between. The CDR3 bases are TGCGCCAGCGGGCTGACTATCGGCTCCTACGAGCAGTACTTC. Translated, it gives CASGLTIGSYEQYF.

This chain links TRBV7-3 with TRBJ2-1; D is unresolved. Deletions cut 5 bases from V and 8 bases from J, with 13 bases between. The CDR3 extends over 13 amino acids. Looked up from germline, CDR1 is SGHTA and CDR2 is FQGTGA. The CDR3 region is CASSPSSGDEQFF. In nucleotides, the CDR3 is TGTGCCAGCAGCCCCTCTAGTGGCGATGAGCAGTTCTTC.

A word on this clone: A single base is all that separates this from a far larger clone, so a read error is likely. This rearrangement joins TRBV6-5 to TRBJ2-1; 14 nucleotides match TRBD2. V shed 8 bases and J 6 bases; nucleotides not matched to a gene: 3. The CDR3 totals 14 residues. Germline assignment: CDR1 MNHEY and CDR2 SVGAGI. The CDR3 region has the DNA TGTGCCAGCCGTGGGACTAGCGGGAGCAATGAGCAGTTCTTC. It encodes CASRGTSGSNEQFF.

The chain employs TRBV2 and TRBJ2-5; 8 bases match TRBD2. Germline CDR1 is SNHLY and CDR2 is FYNNEI. J lost 2 bases, V lost 6 bases, and 8 bases had no gene match. The CDR3 consists of 15 residues. The CDR3 region is CASRVAGGQQETQYF. CDR3 bases: TGTGCCAGCAGGGTGGCGGGAGGCCAGCAAGAGACCCAGTACTTC.

This chain links TRBV5-1 with TRBJ1-2; perhaps TRBD1 as D (6 bases). This CDR3 is built from 13 residues. The germline V gene encodes CDR1 SGHRS and CDR2 YFSETQ. The ends were cut back, 2 bases at V and 5 bases at J, with 10 bases in the middle. This CDR3 is CASSFGGPYGYTF. The CDR3 DNA is TGCGCCAGCAGCTTCGGGGGGCCATATGGCTACACCTTC.

This sequence joins TRBV5-4 and TRBJ2-5; the match to TRBD1 covers 8 bases. Germline loops: CDR1 SGHNT, CDR2 YYREEE (reference sequence). The CDR3 runs 15 residues. Germline trimming cut 4 bases from V and 3 bases from J; bases unmatched to any gene: 8. DNA of the CDR3: TGTGCCAGCAGCCACCGAAGACAGGGGAAAGAGACCCAGTACTTC. Translating it yields CASSHRRQGKETQYF. Full variable domain (missing parts from reference TRBV5-4 and TRBJ2-5): ETGVTQSPTHLIKTRGQQVTLRCSSQSGHNTVSWYQQALGQGPQFIFQYYREEENGRGNFPPRFSGLQFPNYSSELNVNALELDDSALYLCASSHRRQGKETQYFGPGTRLLVL.

The genes are TRBV27 and TRBJ1-1; 9 nucleotides match TRBD1. Trimming at V came to 5 bases and at J to 5 bases, leaving 6 bases not matched to a gene. CDR1 and CDR2 from the germline V gene are MNHEY and SMNVEV (reference sequence). The CDR3 covers 14 residues. For the CDR3, the DNA is TGTGCCAGCAGTCTGACAGGGGGGCAGACTGAAGCTTTCTTT. This encodes CASSLTGGQTEAFF.

The genes are TRBV5-4 and TRBJ2-2; tentatively, D is TRBD1 (6 bases). V lost 1 base, J lost 1 base, and 11 bases lay in between. Germline loops: CDR1 SGHNT, CDR2 YYREEE (reference sequence). The CDR3 extends over 16 amino acids. The chain's CDR3 is CASSLRWGQNTGELFF. In DNA form, the CDR3 reads TGTGCCAGCAGCTTGAGGTGGGGGCAGAACACCGGGGAGCTGTTTTTT. Full variable domain (outside the CDR3, taken from reference TRBV5-4 and TRBJ2-2): ETGVTQSPTHLIKTRGQQVTLRCSSQSGHNTVSWYQQALGQGPQFIFQYYREEENGRGNFPPRFSGLQFPNYSSELNVNALELDDSALYLCASSLRWGQNTGELFFGEGSRLTVL.

This chain joins TRBV28 and TRBJ2-2; 11 positions agree with TRBD2. The germline V gene encodes CDR1 MDHEN and CDR2 SYDVKM. The CDR3 runs to 17 residues. The ends lost 5 bases at V and 3 bases at J; junction bases unmatched: 8. CDR3 in amino acids: CASSTPLAGGYTGELFF. In DNA, the CDR3 is TGTGCCAGCAGTACCCCTCTAGCGGGAGGATACACCGGGGAGCTGTTTTTT.

The chain employs TRBV21-1 and TRBJ1-5. TRBV21-1 is a pseudogene locus. CDR3 length: 16 amino acids. In DNA form, the CDR3 reads TGTGCCAGCAGCTCGAAGGCGGGGAGTGACAATCAGCCCCAGCATTTT. Residues: CASSSKAGSDNQPQHF.

The J gene is TRBJ2-2, the V gene TRBV27; a weak D match, TRBD1 (6 bases). The CDR3 contains 15 residues. CDR1 MNHEY and CDR2 SMNVEV come from the germline V gene (reference sequence). Trimming removed 0 bases from V and 5 bases from J, with 10 bases in between. CDR3 bases: TGTGCCAGCAGTTTATCGTTCGGACAGACCGGGGAGCTGTTTTTT. Translation: CASSLSFGQTGELFF.

V gene TRBV6-5 combines with J gene TRBJ2-3, with D possibly matching TRBD2 (6 bases). Trimming pared 6 bases from V and 6 bases from J, leaving 16 bases between. Germline V gene data show CDR1 as MNHEY and CDR2 as SVGAGI. The CDR3 loop spans 14 amino acids. In DNA form, the CDR3 reads TGTGCCAGCAGCCTGGGAGGTGTCGAGGATACGCAGTATTTT. Protein sequence: CASSLGGVEDTQYF.

The chain joins TRBV28 to TRBJ2-7, with 10 bases that match TRBD2. Trimming took 4 bases from V and 4 from J; bases not matched to a gene: 7. From germline, CDR1 is MDHEN and CDR2 SYDVKM. The CDR3 is made up of 15 amino acids. CDR3 DNA sequence: TGTGCCAGCAGTTCACAGCGGGAGGGCCCGTACGAGCAGTACTTC. Amino acid sequence: CASSSQREGPYEQYF. Drawing the rest from reference TRBV28 and TRBJ2-7, the complete variable domain is DVKVTQSSRYLVKRTGEKVFLECVQDMDHENMFWYRQDPGLGLRLIYFSYDVKMKEKGDIPEGYSVSREKKERFSLILESASTNQTSMYLCASSSQREGPYEQYFGPGTRLTVT.

The chain couples TRBV2 to TRBJ2-7; 7 bases are a match to TRBD2. From germline, CDR1 is SNHLY and CDR2 FYNNEI. The CDR3 runs 15 residues. V shed 5 bases, J shed 1 base, and the junction held 8 bases outside the gene matches. CDR3 residues: CASSPNSGASYEQYF. The CDR3 DNA sequence: TGTGCCAGCAGTCCAAACAGCGGGGCTTCCTACGAGCAGTACTTC. The full variable domain, completed using reference TRBV2 and TRBJ2-7, is EPEVTQTPSHQVTQMGQEVILRCVPISNHLYFYWYRQILGQKVEFLVSFYNNEISEKSEIFDDQFSVERPDGSNFTLKIRSTKLEDSAMYFCASSPNSGASYEQYFGPGTRLTVT.

V usage is TRBV7-9 and J usage is TRBJ1-3; no reliable D call. Germline CDR1 SEHNR, CDR2 FQNEAQ (reference sequence). Trimming removed 2 bases from V and 3 bases from J, with 2 bases in between. This CDR3 spans 12 amino acids. The CDR3 spells CASSLYGNTIYF. The CDR3 DNA is TGTGCCAGCAGCTTATATGGAAACACCATATATTTT.

J is TRBJ1-3 and V is TRBV30; D is ambiguous. The CDR3 consists of 13 residues. CDR1 is GTSNPN, CDR2 SVGIG, per germline (reference sequence). Trimming stripped 2 bases from V and 6 bases from J, with 11 bases between. CDR3 in amino acids: CAWSYPLKNTIYF. The CDR3, as DNA: TGTGCCTGGAGTTACCCACTGAAAAACACCATATATTTT.

CDR3 coding DNA: TGCGCCAGCAGTTTTAGGGGTTTCAGGGAAAAACTGTTTTTT. As protein: CASSFRGFREKLFF. The chain carries TRBV5-1 and TRBJ1-4, with a weak D call TRBD1 (5 bases). Germline V gene lookup returns CDR1 SGHRS and CDR2 YFSETQ. CDR3 length equals 14 residues. The V end lost 5 bases, the J end lost 8 bases, and 16 bases lay between the germline ends.

The chain carries TRBV13 and TRBJ2-5; TRBD2 might be the D (5 bases). The J call could be wrong; TRBJ2-7 is a better fit for the DNA end. The CDR3 runs to 15 residues. Germline assignment: CDR1 PRHDT and CDR2 FYEKMQ (reference sequence). CDR3 loop: CASSSRGLPGYEQYF. In DNA form, the CDR3 reads TGTGCCAGCAGCTCCCGAGGGCTGCCGGGCTACGAGCAGTACTTC.

The chain carries TRBV5-4 and TRBJ1-2, with 7 bases lining up with TRBD1. Germline CDR1 and CDR2: SGHNT and YYREEE (reference sequence). J lost 5 bases, V lost 3 bases, and 7 bases had no gene match. This CDR3 comprises 14 residues. In nucleotides, the CDR3 is TGTGCCAGCAGCTCGACAGGGACCCAGTATGGCTACACCTTC. This codes for CASSSTGTQYGYTF.

This clone came up once. The chain has TRBV5-1 and TRBJ2-1, with D possibly matching TRBD2 (6 bases). This CDR3 has 16 residues. Trimming took 4 bases from V and 13 from J, leaving 27 bases between them. Germline-derived CDR1 and CDR2 are SGHRS and YFSETQ. The CDR3 nucleotides are TGCGCCAGCAGCCCTCTTAAAATAGCGGCACCTGATCTTCAGTTCTTC. Translated: CASSPLKIAAPDLQFF.

The chain carries TRBV7-9 and TRBJ2-2, with a tentative D call TRBD1 (6 bases). Germline loops: CDR1 SEHNR, CDR2 FQNEAQ (reference sequence). This CDR3 spans 14 amino acids. The V gene lost 8 bases and the J gene lost 3 bases, with 13 bases spanning the gap. CDR3 amino acids: CASGRQAHTGELFF. In DNA form, the CDR3 reads TGTGCCAGCGGACGACAGGCCCACACCGGGGAGCTGTTTTTT. Looking up the rest from reference TRBV7-9 and TRBJ2-2 gives the full variable domain: DTGVSQNPRHKITKRGQNVTFRCDPISEHNRLYWYRQTLGQGPEFLTYFQNEAQLEKSRLLSDRFSAERPKGSFSTLEIQRTEQGDSAMYLCASGRQAHTGELFFGEGSRLTVL.